The rows below give T cell receptor beta chains drawn from one sample of a study of shared clonotypes between healthy human individuals. Generated by immunoSEQ multiplex PCR, the TCRdb table keeps only in-frame clones and is missing some. Of approximately 2.5 million clones in the sample, roughly nine tenths were seen once. Sequenced sample: naive CD4+ T cells sorted from blood. These receptors were collected from a man between 18 and 35 years old in good health. CDR3s include the opening cysteine and the closing phenylalanine or tryptophan. Each record gives: V gene, clone size, D gene, J gene, CDR3 DNA, CDR3 protein. A D gene is named only where the DNA matches it firmly. A row's size may be missing; if present it is once, few, many or a size class.

v_call: TRBV19; clone_size: NA; d_call: TRBD1; j_call: TRBJ1-1; cdr3_nt: TGTGCCAGTAGATTAAGTCCGGGACAGGGGTTGCGTGCTTTCTTT; cdr3_aa: CASRLSPGQGLRAFF
v_call: TRBV4-1; clone_size: NA; d_call: NA; j_call: TRBJ1-2; cdr3_nt: TGCGCCAGCAGCCAAGATGGCGGAACGTCTAACTATGGCTACACCTTC; cdr3_aa: CASSQDGGTSNYGYTF
v_call: TRBV27; clone_size: once; d_call: NA; j_call: TRBJ1-2; cdr3_nt: TGTGCCAGCAGTTTTGGCTCAGGTCACTATGGCTACACCTTC; cdr3_aa: CASSFGSGHYGYTF
v_call: TRBV7-8; clone_size: NA; d_call: TRBD2; j_call: TRBJ2-7; cdr3_nt: TGTGCCACTAGGACTAGCGGGTTGTACGAGCAGTACTTC; cdr3_aa: CATRTSGLYEQYF
v_call: TRBV6-6; clone_size: NA; d_call: TRBD2; j_call: TRBJ2-5; cdr3_nt: TGTGCCAGCAGACTTAGTCTAGCGGGGGCCCAAGAGACCCAGTACTTC; cdr3_aa: CASRLSLAGAQETQYF
v_call: TRBV27; clone_size: NA; d_call: TRBD2; j_call: TRBJ2-7; cdr3_nt: TGTGCCAGCAGTTTTTCTAGCGGGGGCCAGGTAGGCGAGCAGTACTTC; cdr3_aa: CASSFSSGGQVGEQYF
v_call: TRBV7-9; clone_size: NA; d_call: TRBD1; j_call: TRBJ1-1; cdr3_nt: TGTGCCAGCAGCTTAGAGTTTTTAGGGACAGGGGGTTTCGGAGCTTTCTTT; cdr3_aa: CASSLEFLGTGGFGAFF
v_call: TRBV6-1; clone_size: NA; d_call: TRBD2; j_call: TRBJ2-7; cdr3_nt: TGTGCCAGCAGTGAATGGGGACTAATGGGCTTC; cdr3_aa: CASSEWGLMGF
v_call: TRBV5-1; clone_size: NA; d_call: NA; j_call: TRBJ2-5; cdr3_nt: TGCGCCAGCAGCTCATGGACGGCTCAAGAGACCCAGTACTTC; cdr3_aa: CASSSWTAQETQYF
v_call: TRBV15; clone_size: NA; d_call: NA; j_call: TRBJ2-7; cdr3_nt: TGTGCCACCAGCAGAGATCTGGGGCAAGGGCAGTTACATGCCTACGAGCAGTACTTC; cdr3_aa: CATSRDLGQGQLHAYEQYF
v_call: TRBV7-8; clone_size: NA; d_call: NA; j_call: TRBJ2-7; cdr3_nt: TGTGCCAGCAGCCCGACATCAGGGGGGCATAACGAGCAGTACTTC; cdr3_aa: CASSPTSGGHNEQYF
v_call: TRBV27; clone_size: NA; d_call: NA; j_call: TRBJ2-3; cdr3_nt: TGTGCCAGCAGAATACGGGTTTACACAGATACGCAGTATTTT; cdr3_aa: CASRIRVYTDTQYF
v_call: TRBV6-1; clone_size: NA; d_call: NA; j_call: TRBJ1-5; cdr3_nt: TGTGCCAGCAGTGAAGGCGGTCTCGCGGGGCCCCAGCATTTT; cdr3_aa: CASSEGGLAGPQHF
v_call: TRBV5-6; clone_size: NA; d_call: NA; j_call: TRBJ2-1; cdr3_nt: TGTGCCAGCGGATTTCCCGGTGCGGGATCGCGAGAGCAGTTCTTC; cdr3_aa: CASGFPGAGSREQFF
v_call: TRBV6-1; clone_size: NA; d_call: NA; j_call: TRBJ2-1; cdr3_nt: TGTGCCAGCAGTGAAGACCATGAGCAGTTCTTC; cdr3_aa: CASSEDHEQFF
v_call: TRBV7-9; clone_size: NA; d_call: TRBD1; j_call: TRBJ1-2; cdr3_nt: TGTGCCAGCAGCTTACAGGGGGAGAACTATGGCTACACCTTC; cdr3_aa: CASSLQGENYGYTF
v_call: TRBV6-1; clone_size: NA; d_call: NA; j_call: TRBJ1-6; cdr3_nt: TGTGCCAGCATGCCCGACAGATTCAATTCACCCCTCCACTTT; cdr3_aa: CASMPDRFNSPLHF
v_call: TRBV6-5; clone_size: NA; d_call: NA; j_call: TRBJ1-2; cdr3_nt: TGTGCCAGCAGTCCCCCAATAGGGGACTATGGCTACACCTTC; cdr3_aa: CASSPPIGDYGYTF
v_call: TRBV6-1; clone_size: NA; d_call: NA; j_call: TRBJ1-1; cdr3_nt: TGTGCCAGCAGTGATGGCGCGCTTTGGGACACTGAAGCTTTCTTT; cdr3_aa: CASSDGALWDTEAFF
v_call: TRBV9; clone_size: NA; d_call: NA; j_call: TRBJ2-3; cdr3_nt: TGTGCCAGCAGCGCTAGGGGGGGCCTAGGTTCAGATACGCAGTATTTT; cdr3_aa: CASSARGGLGSDTQYF
v_call: TRBV10-3; clone_size: NA; d_call: NA; j_call: TRBJ2-3; cdr3_nt: TGTGCCATCAGAGCCGGAAGATTAGGAGATACGCAGTATTTT; cdr3_aa: CAIRAGRLGDTQYF
v_call: TRBV2; clone_size: NA; d_call: NA; j_call: TRBJ2-7; cdr3_nt: TGTGCCAGCAGCCTTCGGGGGGCCTACTACGAGCAGTACTTC; cdr3_aa: CASSLRGAYYEQYF
v_call: TRBV30; clone_size: NA; d_call: TRBD1; j_call: TRBJ2-2; cdr3_nt: TGTGCCTGGGGGGACAGGGGCACCGGGGAGCTGTTTTTT; cdr3_aa: CAWGDRGTGELFF